The entry below describes one TCR beta chain. Its antigen is unknown. A second 7 to 11 cycle PCR used barcoded and J-beta primers. MiXCR, run by TCRdb on the 5' RACE reads, gives a single entry per CDR3 protein. The repertoire holds approximately 1,100,000 distinct CDR3 sequences, with less than 50% as singletons. This entry comes from a study of blood T cells in healthy people across ages. Study context: Through template switching, about one barcoded beta molecule was captured per two T cells, as measured in model experiments. Findings and caveats of the study: PBMCs that were unsorted prevented a conclusive naive versus antigen-experienced comparison.

Each donor was a healthy Caucasian individual from Russia, aged about 6 to 100. The germline gives CDR1 MDHEN, CDR2 SYDVKM. The CDR3 contains 15 residues. The V and J ends lost 4 bases and 2 bases respectively, with 15 bases between them. The chain has TRBV28 and TRBJ2-7, with D perhaps TRBD1 (6 bases). The source material was blood. This receptor was taken from a woman aged 55 to 70 in good health. The CDR3 sequence is CASSYGTRPAYEQYF. CDR3 sequence (DNA): TGTGCCAGCAGTTATGGGACACGGCCAGCCTACGAGCAGTACTTC.